Listed below are T cell receptor beta chains from one sample, sequenced in a study of T cell responses to AZD1222 COVID-19 vaccine. This table comes from immunoSEQ multiplex PCR, and its TCRdb copy is limited to in-frame clones, with some not included. The data show 95,000 to 110,000 clones, 90% seen once. This specimen was peripheral blood, taken on day 0 of AZD1222 vaccination. The origin of the receptors is an adult in good health. Both conserved end residues are part of each CDR3. A D gene is named only where the DNA matches it firmly. Some rows have no size entry. The others give once, few or many, or a class for an expanded clone.

TRBV7-2,TRBD1,TRBJ1-5,NA,CASSGDRDQPQHF,TGTGCCAGCAGCGGGGACAGGGATCAGCCCCAGCATTTT
TRBV29-1,NA,TRBJ1-2,NA,CSVEDRTGDYGYTF,TGCAGCGTTGAAGATCGAACGGGGGACTATGGCTACACCTTC
TRBV27,NA,TRBJ1-2,NA,CASAPRGWHANYGYTF,TGTGCCAGCGCACCCCGCGGGTGGCACGCAAACTATGGCTACACCTTC
TRBV9,NA,TRBJ2-2,NA,CASSVIPGELFF,TGTGCCAGCAGCGTAATCCCCGGGGAGCTGTTTTTT
TRBV5-1,TRBD2,TRBJ2-7,NA,CASSLAPSGGIGSYEQYF,TGCGCCAGCAGCTTGGCACCTAGCGGGGGGATAGGGTCCTACGAGCAGTACTTC
TRBV5-4,NA,TRBJ1-2,once,CASSTDTYGYTF,TGTGCCAGCAGCACGGACACCTATGGCTACACCTTC
TRBV13,TRBD2,TRBJ2-7,NA,CASSLGGTTPYEQYF,TGTGCCAGCAGCTTAGGGGGGACTACCCCCTACGAGCAGTACTTC
TRBV20-1,NA,TRBJ1-1,NA,CSASNWELGTEAFF,TGCAGTGCTAGTAATTGGGAGCTAGGGACTGAAGCTTTCTTT
TRBV20-1,NA,TRBJ1-1,NA,CSASEGGYVEAFF,TGCAGTGCTAGTGAAGGAGGGTACGTTGAAGCTTTCTTT
TRBV7-9,NA,TRBJ1-2,NA,CASSDMEAGQGGYTF,TGTGCCAGCAGCGATATGGAGGCAGGTCAGGGCGGCTACACCTTC
TRBV7-2,NA,TRBJ2-3,once,CASSLGTPRTDTQYF,TGTGCCAGCAGCTTAGGGACCCCCCGCACAGATACGCAGTATTTT
TRBV11-2,TRBD1,TRBJ2-3,NA,CASSPDRADTQYF,TGTGCCAGCAGCCCCGACAGGGCGGATACGCAGTATTTT
TRBV6-5,NA,TRBJ1-2,once,CASRQSWDHSYGYTF,TGTGCCAGCAGGCAATCATGGGACCATAGCTATGGCTACACCTTC
TRBV5-5,TRBD1,TRBJ1-1,NA,CASSPGEGASTEAFF,TGTGCCAGCAGCCCCGGGGAGGGGGCTAGCACTGAAGCTTTCTTT
TRBV4-1,NA,TRBJ1-6,NA,CASSQDMGALGSPLHF,TGCGCCAGCAGCCAAGACATGGGGGCCCTTGGTTCACCCCTCCACTTT
TRBV28,TRBD1,TRBJ2-7,NA,CASRTGGISYEQYF,TGTGCCAGCAGAACAGGGGGAATCTCCTACGAGCAGTACTTC
TRBV4-2,NA,TRBJ1-5,NA,CASSHVGQRGQPQHF,TGTGCCAGCAGCCACGTGGGCCAGCGGGGGCAGCCCCAGCATTTT
TRBV5-6,NA,TRBJ2-7,NA,CASSFGTGYAYEQYF,TGTGCCAGCAGCTTTGGAACAGGGTACGCCTACGAGCAGTACTTC
TRBV7-2,NA,TRBJ1-1,NA,CASSSRGLNTEAFF,TGTGCCAGCAGCTCCAGGGGTTTGAACACTGAAGCTTTCTTT
TRBV28,TRBD1,TRBJ1-6,NA,CASSSGQGTAPLHF,TGTGCCAGCAGTTCTGGACAGGGTACGGCACCCCTCCACTTT
TRBV27,NA,TRBJ2-7,NA,CASSSHGRPSDEQYF,TGTGCCAGCAGTTCCCACGGGAGACCCTCCGACGAGCAGTACTTC
TRBV20-1,NA,TRBJ1-5,NA,CSASAGGSNQPQHF,TGCAGTGCTAGTGCGGGGGGGAGCAATCAGCCCCAGCATTTT
TRBV24-1,NA,TRBJ2-3,NA,CATSDGGASTDTQYF,TGTGCCACCAGTGATGGGGGAGCTAGCACAGATACGCAGTATTTT
TRBV6-5,TRBD2,TRBJ2-5,NA,CASSYVAGDQETQYF,TGTGCCAGCAGTTACGTAGCGGGGGATCAAGAGACCCAGTACTTC
TRBV6-5,NA,TRBJ1-6,NA,CASSFQPNSPLHF,TGTGCCAGCAGTTTTCAGCCCAATTCACCCCTCCACTTT
TRBV19,TRBD1,TRBJ1-2,NA,CASSIGQGAYGYTF,TGTGCCAGTAGTATCGGACAGGGAGCCTATGGCTACACCTTC
TRBV6-5,NA,TRBJ2-7,few,CASSYSIGAEQYF,TGTGCCAGCAGTTACTCGATAGGGGCCGAGCAGTACTTC
TRBV6-5,NA,TRBJ2-2,NA,CASTWLGETGELFF,TGTGCCAGCACCTGGTTAGGGGAGACCGGGGAGCTGTTTTTT
TRBV2,NA,TRBJ1-2,medium-sized,CASSGVLPDWKGYTF,TGTGCCAGCAGCGGGGTTTTGCCGGATTGGAAGGGCTACACCTTC
TRBV11-2,TRBD1,TRBJ2-5,NA,CASSLVRGETQYF,TGTGCCAGCAGCTTAGTCAGGGGGGAGACCCAGTACTTC
TRBV9,NA,TRBJ1-5,NA,CASSPGGGAGQPQHF,TGTGCCAGCAGCCCTGGGGGGGGCGCGGGTCAGCCCCAGCATTTT
TRBV2,NA,TRBJ2-1,NA,CASSEGMVSGNEQFF,TGTGCCAGCAGTGAAGGTATGGTCTCCGGCAATGAGCAGTTCTTC
TRBV9,NA,TRBJ2-5,NA,CASSVDGQVETQYF,TGTGCCAGCAGCGTAGACGGGCAGGTTGAGACCCAGTACTTC
TRBV6-5,NA,TRBJ1-1,NA,CASLGDTEAFF,TGTGCCAGCCTCGGTGACACTGAAGCTTTCTTT
TRBV6-5,NA,TRBJ1-4,NA,CASSYRAGEKLFF,TGTGCCAGCAGTTACCGGGCGGGGGAAAAACTGTTTTTT
TRBV30,TRBD1,TRBJ2-2,NA,CAWGTGVGSGELFF,TGTGCCTGGGGGACAGGGGTGGGTTCCGGGGAGCTGTTTTTT
TRBV9,NA,TRBJ1-4,few,CASSAEGRWEKLFF,TGTGCCAGCAGCGCCGAGGGGCGTTGGGAAAAACTGTTTTTT
TRBV5-6,NA,TRBJ1-2,NA,CASSLWGSGYTF,TGTGCCAGCAGCTTGTGGGGGTCGGGCTACACCTTC